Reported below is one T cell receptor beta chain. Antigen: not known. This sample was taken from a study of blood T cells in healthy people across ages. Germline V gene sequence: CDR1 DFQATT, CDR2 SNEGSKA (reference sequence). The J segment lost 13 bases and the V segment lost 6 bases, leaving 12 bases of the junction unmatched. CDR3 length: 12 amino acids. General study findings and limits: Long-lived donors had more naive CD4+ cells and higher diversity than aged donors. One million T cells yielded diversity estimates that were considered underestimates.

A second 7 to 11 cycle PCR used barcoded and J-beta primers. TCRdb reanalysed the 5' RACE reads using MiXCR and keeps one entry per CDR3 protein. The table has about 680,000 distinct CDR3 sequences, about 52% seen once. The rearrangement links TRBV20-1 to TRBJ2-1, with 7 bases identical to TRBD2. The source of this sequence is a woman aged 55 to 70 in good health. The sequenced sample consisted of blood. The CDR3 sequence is CSAAFTGTIQFF. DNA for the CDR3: TGCAGTGCCGCATTCACCGGGACTATACAGTTCTTC.